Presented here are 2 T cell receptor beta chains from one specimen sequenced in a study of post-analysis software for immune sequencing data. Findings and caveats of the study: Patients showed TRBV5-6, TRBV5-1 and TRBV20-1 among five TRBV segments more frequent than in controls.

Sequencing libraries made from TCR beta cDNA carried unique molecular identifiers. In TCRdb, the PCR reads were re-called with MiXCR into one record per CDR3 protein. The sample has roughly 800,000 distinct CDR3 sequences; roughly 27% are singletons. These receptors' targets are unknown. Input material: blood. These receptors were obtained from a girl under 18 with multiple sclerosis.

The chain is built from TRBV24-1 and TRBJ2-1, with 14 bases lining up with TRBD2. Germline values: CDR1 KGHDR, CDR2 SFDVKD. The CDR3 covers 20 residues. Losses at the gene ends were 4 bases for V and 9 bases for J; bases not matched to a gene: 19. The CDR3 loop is CATSELDPGTSGSLGSEQFF. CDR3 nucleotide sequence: TGTGCCACCAGTGAACTCGATCCGGGGACTAGCGGGAGTCTCGGGAGTGAGCAGTTCTTC.

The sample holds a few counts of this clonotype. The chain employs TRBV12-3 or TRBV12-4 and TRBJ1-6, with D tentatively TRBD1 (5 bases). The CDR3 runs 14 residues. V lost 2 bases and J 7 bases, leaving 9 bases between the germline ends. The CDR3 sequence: CASSLLGENSPLHF. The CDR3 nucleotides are TGTGCCAGCAGTTTATTGGGGGAGAATTCACCCCTCCACTTT.